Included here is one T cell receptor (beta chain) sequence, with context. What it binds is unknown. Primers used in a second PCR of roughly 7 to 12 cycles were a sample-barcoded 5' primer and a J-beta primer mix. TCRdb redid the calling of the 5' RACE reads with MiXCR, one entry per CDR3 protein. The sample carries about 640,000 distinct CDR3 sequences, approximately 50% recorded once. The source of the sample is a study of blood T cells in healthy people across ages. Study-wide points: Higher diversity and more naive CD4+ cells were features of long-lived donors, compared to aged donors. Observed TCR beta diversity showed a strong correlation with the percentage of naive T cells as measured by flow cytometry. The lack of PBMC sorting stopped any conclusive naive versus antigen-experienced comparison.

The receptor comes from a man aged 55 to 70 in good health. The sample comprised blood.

This CDR3 reads CSEEGDYGYTF. CDR3 DNA: TGCAGCGAGGAGGGGGACTATGGCTACACCTTC. The chain has TRBV29-1 and TRBJ1-2; weak D call: TRBD1 (6 bases). This CDR3 has 11 amino acids. Trimming left V 7 bases short and J 3 bases short, with 9 bases between. Germline values: CDR1 SQVTM, CDR2 ANQGSEA.